Listed below are T cell receptor beta chains from one sample, sequenced in a study of T cells after posttransplantation cyclophosphamide. Sequencing was performed with immunoSEQ multiplex PCR; in TCRdb, only in-frame clones are kept and a portion is missing. The sample has some 4,500 clones, roughly 58% seen once. Sequenced: memory CD8+ T cells sorted from blood. These receptors originate from a woman in her sixties or seventies in good health, CMV-negative, and a related stem cell transplant donor. Each CDR3 is given without its conserved first and last residue. D genes are given only for firm matches.

TRBJ2-7	TRBV9	.	ASSPAGTGGDEQY
TRBJ2-1	TRBV4-3	TRBD2	ASSQVSPSGAYNEQF
TRBJ1-4	TRBV4-1	.	ASSPGFDNEKLF
TRBJ2-1	TRBV7-9	TRBD2	ASSSPGTTNEQF
TRBJ1-1	TRBV7-9	.	ASSRDFGTEAF
TRBJ1-5	TRBV15	.	ATSRDPLQGDGQPQH
TRBJ1-6	TRBV7-9	TRBD1	ASSTGTGVSPLH
TRBJ2-5	TRBV12-1	.	ASSLATRSQETQY
TRBJ1-4	TRBV15	.	ATSTFDSLNEKLF
TRBJ2-1	TRBV7-9	.	ASHYNEQF
TRBJ1-1	TRBV7-9	.	ASSSRQEGEAF
TRBJ1-5	TRBV27	.	ASSERGYNRPQH
TRBJ2-6	TRBV27	TRBD1	ASGGTGGSGANVLT
TRBJ2-1	TRBV7-3	TRBD2	ASSSTSGGAHEQF
TRBJ2-1	TRBV27	.	ASNPLPGTYNEQF
TRBJ1-1	TRBV9	.	ASSELRVPEAF
TRBJ2-7	TRBV7-9	.	ASSSGEFSYEQY
TRBJ2-7	TRBV7-2	.	ASSISRGARYEQY
TRBJ1-2	TRBV11-2	.	ASRLGLGAFYGYT
TRBJ2-2	TRBV18	TRBD2	ASSQMTSGTNTGELF
TRBJ2-7	TRBV18	TRBD2	ASSPRGSGSYEQY
TRBJ1-5	TRBV27	.	ASSLIGQPQH
TRBJ2-2	TRBV4-1	.	ASSPSSTGELF
TRBJ2-7	TRBV5-1	TRBD2	ASSPGLAGGGGEQY
TRBJ1-1	TRBV7-9	.	ASSLALGVTEAF
TRBJ2-7	TRBV4-1	TRBD2	ASSQDHWEGNYEQY
TRBJ2-3	TRBV27	.	ASGGGFFTDTQY
TRBJ2-7	TRBV4-3	.	ASSQDPGVYEQY